A single T cell receptor beta chain is shown here with its context. What it recognizes is unknown. From germline, CDR1 is SGHDT and CDR2 YYEEEE. The CDR3 length is 14 residues. The ends were cut back, 4 bases at V and 1 base at J, with 11 bases in the middle. RNA transcripts yielded amplified TCR beta CDR3 regions. Carried out on the TCR CDR3, a first-round RT-PCR used the HTBI primer set. Each CDR3 protein gets one entry after TCRdb re-called the multiplex PCR reads with MiXCR. The table records 310,000 or so distinct CDR3 sequences, about a sixth of them present only once. The sample comes from a study of T cells in Graves' hyperthyroidism and ophthalmopathy. Study-wide results and caveats: Peripheral blood also featured most of the thyroid clonotypes expanded above 0.001.

Pregnant or lactating patients were excluded, as were those with uncontrolled infection or other autoimmune disease. V and J are TRBV5-6 and TRBJ1-2; D unresolved. The source material was blood. The clonotype was recovered from a woman aged 55-69 years with Graves' ophthalmopathy. Here the CDR3 reads CASSLVGRNYGYTF. In DNA, the CDR3 is TGTGCCAGCAGCCTTGTGGGTCGTAACTATGGCTACACCTTC.